This is a list of T cell receptor beta chains from one sample in a study of identical twins. TCRdb itself ran the 5' RACE reads through MiXCR, one entry per CDR3 protein. The sample comprises around 530,000 distinct CDR3 sequences, over 12% of which are singletons, and around 0.4% rests with the top ten. The sample was also reused in another study, on yellow fever vaccine responses in identical twins.

Material for sequencing was CD4+ T cells sorted from blood. These receptors were taken from a woman aged 18-35 years in good health. Each CDR3 is given with its conserved first and last residue. A D gene is named only where the DNA matches it firmly. Clone size is shown for a subset of rows, as once, few, many or a class of expanded clone.

v_call: TRBV29-1
j_call: TRBJ1-1
clone_size: few
d_call: -
cdr3_aa: CSVGTFEAFF
cdr3_nt: TGCAGCGTTGGGACCTTTGAAGCTTTCTTT

v_call: TRBV4-2
j_call: TRBJ2-2
clone_size: -
d_call: -
cdr3_aa: CASSQERNTGELFF
cdr3_nt: TGTGCCAGCAGCCAAGAACGGAACACCGGGGAGCTGTTTTTT

v_call: TRBV4-1
j_call: TRBJ2-2
clone_size: many
d_call: -
cdr3_aa: CASSQGQGNTGELFF
cdr3_nt: TGCGCCAGCAGCCAAGGGCAGGGGAACACCGGGGAGCTGTTTTTT

v_call: TRBV29-1
j_call: TRBJ2-1
clone_size: few
d_call: TRBD2
cdr3_aa: CSVVPRLARNNEQFF
cdr3_nt: TGCAGCGTTGTCCCCAGACTAGCGAGAAACAATGAGCAGTTCTTC

v_call: TRBV6-1
j_call: TRBJ1-1
clone_size: few
d_call: -
cdr3_aa: CASNPGGLNTEAFF
cdr3_nt: TGTGCCAGCAACCCGGGGGGGTTGAACACTGAAGCTTTCTTT

v_call: TRBV12-3/TRBV12-4
j_call: TRBJ2-7
clone_size: many
d_call: TRBD2
cdr3_aa: CASSSRTSGQLSYEQYF
cdr3_nt: TGTGCCAGCAGTTCTAGGACTAGCGGTCAACTCTCCTACGAGCAGTACTTC

v_call: TRBV24-1
j_call: TRBJ2-3
clone_size: -
d_call: -
cdr3_aa: CATSSPMGGSTDTQYF
cdr3_nt: TGTGCCACCAGTTCACCTATGGGGGGAAGCACAGATACGCAGTATTTT

v_call: TRBV20-1
j_call: TRBJ2-5
clone_size: -
d_call: TRBD2
cdr3_aa: CSARWTSGVETQYF
cdr3_nt: TGCAGTGCTAGATGGACTAGCGGGGTGGAGACCCAGTACTTC

v_call: TRBV3-1
j_call: TRBJ2-3
clone_size: few
d_call: TRBD2
cdr3_aa: CASSSGLAASTDTQYF
cdr3_nt: TGTGCCAGCAGTTCCGGACTAGCGGCTAGCACAGATACGCAGTATTTT

v_call: TRBV10-3
j_call: TRBJ2-1
clone_size: -
d_call: TRBD1
cdr3_aa: CAISELGTGGDEQFF
cdr3_nt: TGTGCCATCAGTGAGCTGGGGACAGGGGGCGATGAGCAGTTCTTC

v_call: TRBV28
j_call: TRBJ1-1
clone_size: -
d_call: TRBD1
cdr3_aa: CASSGTGAGTEAFF
cdr3_nt: TGTGCCAGCAGTGGGACAGGGGCGGGTACTGAAGCTTTCTTT

v_call: TRBV3-1
j_call: TRBJ1-2
clone_size: few
d_call: -
cdr3_aa: CASSHRTGSYGYTF
cdr3_nt: TGTGCCAGCAGCCACCGCACCGGTTCCTATGGCTACACCTTC

v_call: TRBV20-1
j_call: TRBJ2-1
clone_size: -
d_call: TRBD2
cdr3_aa: CSAKVAGAGFNEQFF
cdr3_nt: TGCAGTGCAAAAGTCGCGGGAGCGGGATTCAATGAGCAGTTCTTC

v_call: TRBV5-1
j_call: TRBJ2-1
clone_size: many
d_call: -
cdr3_aa: CASSLDLSYNEQFF
cdr3_nt: TGCGCCAGCAGCTTGGACCTGTCCTACAATGAGCAGTTCTTC

v_call: TRBV27
j_call: TRBJ2-2
clone_size: -
d_call: TRBD2
cdr3_aa: CASSLIYGRRVTGELFF
cdr3_nt: TGTGCCAGCAGTTTAATTTACGGGAGGCGGGTCACCGGGGAGCTGTTTTTT

v_call: TRBV12-3/TRBV12-4
j_call: TRBJ2-2
clone_size: few
d_call: -
cdr3_aa: CASSLAEGTTNTGELFF
cdr3_nt: TGTGCCAGCAGTTTAGCGGAGGGGACCACGAACACCGGGGAGCTGTTTTTT

v_call: TRBV5-1
j_call: TRBJ1-2
clone_size: few
d_call: -
cdr3_aa: CASSSRDFNYGYTF
cdr3_nt: TGCGCCAGCAGCTCGCGGGATTTTAACTATGGCTACACCTTC

v_call: TRBV5-1
j_call: TRBJ2-7
clone_size: -
d_call: -
cdr3_aa: CASSLDRVNEQYF
cdr3_nt: TGCGCCAGCAGCTTGGACAGGGTAAATGAGCAGTACTTC

v_call: TRBV10-3
j_call: TRBJ1-4
clone_size: -
d_call: -
cdr3_aa: CAISDRGRGSTNEKLFF
cdr3_nt: TGTGCCATCAGTGATAGGGGCAGGGGATCGACTAATGAAAAACTGTTTTTT

v_call: TRBV6-1
j_call: TRBJ2-3
clone_size: -
d_call: TRBD2
cdr3_aa: CASRKKREGWSTDTQYF
cdr3_nt: TGTGCCAGCAGGAAGAAGCGGGAGGGGTGGAGCACAGATACGCAGTATTTT

v_call: TRBV6-1
j_call: TRBJ2-2
clone_size: -
d_call: TRBD1
cdr3_aa: CASRSASGTGSTGELFF
cdr3_nt: TGTGCCAGCAGGTCCGCCTCCGGGACAGGGAGCACCGGGGAGCTGTTTTTT

v_call: TRBV4-1
j_call: TRBJ2-7
clone_size: -
d_call: TRBD2
cdr3_aa: CASSQHPGLAGGEQYF
cdr3_nt: TGCGCCAGCAGCCAACACCCTGGACTAGCGGGAGGCGAGCAGTACTTC